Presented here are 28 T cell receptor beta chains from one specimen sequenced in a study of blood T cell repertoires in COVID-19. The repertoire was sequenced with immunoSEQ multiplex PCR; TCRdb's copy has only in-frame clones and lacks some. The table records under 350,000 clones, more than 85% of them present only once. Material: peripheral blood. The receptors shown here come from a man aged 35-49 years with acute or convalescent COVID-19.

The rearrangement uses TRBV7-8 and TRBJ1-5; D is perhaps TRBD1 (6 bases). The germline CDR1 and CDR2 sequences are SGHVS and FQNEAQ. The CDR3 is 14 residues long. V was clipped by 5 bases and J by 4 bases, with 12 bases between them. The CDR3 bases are TGTGCCAGCAGCCATACGGACAGAAATCAGCCCCAGCATTTT. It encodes CASSHTDRNQPQHF.

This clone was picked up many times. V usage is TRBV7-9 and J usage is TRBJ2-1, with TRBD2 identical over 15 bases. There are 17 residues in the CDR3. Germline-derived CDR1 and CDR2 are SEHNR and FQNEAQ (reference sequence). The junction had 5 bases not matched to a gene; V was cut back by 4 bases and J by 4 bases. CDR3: CASSSWTSGGVYNEQFF. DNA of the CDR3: TGTGCCAGCAGCTCCTGGACTAGCGGGGGGGTTTACAATGAGCAGTTCTTC.

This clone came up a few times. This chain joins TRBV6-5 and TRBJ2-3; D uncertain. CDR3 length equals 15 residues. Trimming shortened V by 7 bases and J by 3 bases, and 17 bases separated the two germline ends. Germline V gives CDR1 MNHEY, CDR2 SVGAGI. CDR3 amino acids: CASIQNPGSTDTQYF. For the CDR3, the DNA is TGTGCCAGCATTCAAAACCCCGGGTCTACAGATACGCAGTATTTT.

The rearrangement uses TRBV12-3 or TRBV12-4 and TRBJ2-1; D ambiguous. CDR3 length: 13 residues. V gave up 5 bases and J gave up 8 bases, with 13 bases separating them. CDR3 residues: CASSLSPSDEQFF. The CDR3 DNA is TGTGCCAGCAGTCTATCTCCCTCCGATGAGCAGTTCTTC.

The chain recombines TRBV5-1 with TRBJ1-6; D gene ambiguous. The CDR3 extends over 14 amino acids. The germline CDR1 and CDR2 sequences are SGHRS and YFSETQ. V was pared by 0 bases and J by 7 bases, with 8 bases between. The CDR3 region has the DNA TGCGCCAGCAGCTTGGACAGCAAAAATTCACCCCTCCACTTT. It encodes CASSLDSKNSPLHF. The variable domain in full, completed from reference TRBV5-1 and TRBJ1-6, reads KAGVTQTPRYLIKTRGQQVTLSCSPISGHRSVSWYQQTPGQGLQFLFEYFSETQRNKGNFPGRFSGRQFSNSRSEMNVSTLELGDSALYLCASSLDSKNSPLHFGNGTRLTVT.

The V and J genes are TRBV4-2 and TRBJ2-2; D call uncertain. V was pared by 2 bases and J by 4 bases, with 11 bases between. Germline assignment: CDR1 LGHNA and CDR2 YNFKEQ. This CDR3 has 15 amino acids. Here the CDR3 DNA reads TGTGCCAGCAGCCAAATCTGGGCTTCCACCGGGGAGCTGTTTTTT. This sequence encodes CASSQIWASTGELFF.

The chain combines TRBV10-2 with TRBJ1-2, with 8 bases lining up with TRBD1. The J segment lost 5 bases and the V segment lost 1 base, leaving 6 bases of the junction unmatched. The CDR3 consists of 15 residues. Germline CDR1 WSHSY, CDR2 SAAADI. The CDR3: CASSELGQGFYGYTF. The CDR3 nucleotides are TGCGCCAGCAGTGAGTTAGGACAGGGTTTTTATGGCTACACCTTC.

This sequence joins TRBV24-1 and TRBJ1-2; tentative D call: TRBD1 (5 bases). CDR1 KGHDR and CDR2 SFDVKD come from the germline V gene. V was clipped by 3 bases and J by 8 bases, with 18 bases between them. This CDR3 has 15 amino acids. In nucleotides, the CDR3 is TGTGCCACCAGTGATAACTACCGGGGGAGTCGAGGCTACACCTTC. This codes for CATSDNYRGSRGYTF.

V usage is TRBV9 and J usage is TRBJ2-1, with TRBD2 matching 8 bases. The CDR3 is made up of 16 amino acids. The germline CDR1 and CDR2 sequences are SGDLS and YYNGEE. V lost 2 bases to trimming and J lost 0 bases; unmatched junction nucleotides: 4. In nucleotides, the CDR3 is TGTGCCAGCAGCGTTACGGGGGGGAGCTCCTACAATGAGCAGTTCTTC. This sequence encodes CASSVTGGSSYNEQFF.

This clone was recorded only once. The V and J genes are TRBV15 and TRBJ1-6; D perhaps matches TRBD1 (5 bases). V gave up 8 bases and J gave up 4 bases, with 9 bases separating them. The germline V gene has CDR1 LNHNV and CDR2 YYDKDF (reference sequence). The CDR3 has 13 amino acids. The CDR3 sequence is CATRSGYNSPLHF. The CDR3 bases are TGTGCCACCCGGTCAGGGTATAATTCACCCCTCCACTTT.

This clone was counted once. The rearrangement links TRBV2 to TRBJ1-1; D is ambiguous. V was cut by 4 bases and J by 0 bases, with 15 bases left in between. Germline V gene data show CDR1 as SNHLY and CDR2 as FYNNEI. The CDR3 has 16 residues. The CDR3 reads CASSGSGYSLNTEAFF. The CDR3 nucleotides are TGTGCCAGCAGTGGAAGCGGGTACAGCCTGAACACTGAAGCTTTCTTT.

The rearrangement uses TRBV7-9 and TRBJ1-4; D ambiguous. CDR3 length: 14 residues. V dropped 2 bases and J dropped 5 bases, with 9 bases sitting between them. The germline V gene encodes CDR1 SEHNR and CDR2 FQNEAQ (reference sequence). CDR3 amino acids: CASSLWGGNEKLFF. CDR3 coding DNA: TGTGCCAGCAGCTTATGGGGAGGGAATGAAAAACTGTTTTTT.

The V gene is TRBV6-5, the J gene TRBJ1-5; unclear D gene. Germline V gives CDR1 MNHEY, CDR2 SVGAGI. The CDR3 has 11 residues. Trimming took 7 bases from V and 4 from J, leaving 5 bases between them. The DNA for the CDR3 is TGTGCCAGCAAGGAGAATCAGCCCCAGCATTTT. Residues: CASKENQPQHF.

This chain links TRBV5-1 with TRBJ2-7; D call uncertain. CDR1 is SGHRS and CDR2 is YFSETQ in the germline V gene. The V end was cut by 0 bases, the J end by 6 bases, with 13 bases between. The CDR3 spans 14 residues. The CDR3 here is CASSLEVPSGEQYF. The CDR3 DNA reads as TGCGCCAGCAGCTTGGAGGTCCCCTCAGGCGAGCAGTACTTC. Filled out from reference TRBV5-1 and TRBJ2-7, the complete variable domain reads KAGVTQTPRYLIKTRGQQVTLSCSPISGHRSVSWYQQTPGQGLQFLFEYFSETQRNKGNFPGRFSGRQFSNSRSEMNVSTLELGDSALYLCASSLEVPSGEQYFGPGTRLTVT.

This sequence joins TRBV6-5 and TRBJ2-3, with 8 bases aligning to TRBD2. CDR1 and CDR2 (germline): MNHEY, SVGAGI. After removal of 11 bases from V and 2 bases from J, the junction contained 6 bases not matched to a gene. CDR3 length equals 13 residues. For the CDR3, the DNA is TGTGCCCGCGGGGGGTTCGACACAGATACGCAGTATTTT. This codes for CARGGFDTDTQYF.

CDR3 protein: CATSRGLAVYEQYF. The CDR3 bases are TGTGCCACCAGCAGAGGACTAGCGGTCTACGAGCAGTACTTC. The V and J genes are TRBV15 and TRBJ2-7; 9 bases are a match to TRBD2. The trim removed 1 base at V and 3 bases at J, leaving 1 base unmatched. The CDR3 extends over 14 amino acids. Looked up from germline, CDR1 is LNHNV and CDR2 is YYDKDF (reference sequence).

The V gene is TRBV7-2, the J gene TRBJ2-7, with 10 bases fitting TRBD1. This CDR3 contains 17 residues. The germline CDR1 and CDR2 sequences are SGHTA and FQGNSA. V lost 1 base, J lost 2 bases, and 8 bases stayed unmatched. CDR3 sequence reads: CASSLGAGTGDPYEQYF. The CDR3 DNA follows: TGTGCCAGCAGCTTAGGTGCAGGGACAGGGGATCCCTACGAGCAGTACTTC.

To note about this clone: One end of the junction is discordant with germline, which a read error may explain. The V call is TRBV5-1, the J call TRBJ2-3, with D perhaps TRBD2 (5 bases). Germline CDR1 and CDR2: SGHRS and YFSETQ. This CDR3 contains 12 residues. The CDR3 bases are TGCGCCAGCAGCTTGGCCGTCGGGATGGAGCGTTTT. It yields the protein CASSLAVGMERF.

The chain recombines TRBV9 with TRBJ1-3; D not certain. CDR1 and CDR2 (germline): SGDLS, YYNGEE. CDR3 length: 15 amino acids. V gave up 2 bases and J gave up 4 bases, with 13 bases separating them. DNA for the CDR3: TGTGCCAGCAGCGTGGACCCGAGGGTCGGAAACACCATATATTTT. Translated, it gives CASSVDPRVGNTIYF. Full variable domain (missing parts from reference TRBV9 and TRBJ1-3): DSGVTQTPKHLITATGQRVTLRCSPRSGDLSVYWYQQSLDQGLQFLIQYYNGEERAKGNILERFSAQQFPDLHSELNLSSLELGDSALYFCASSVDPRVGNTIYFGEGSWLTVV.

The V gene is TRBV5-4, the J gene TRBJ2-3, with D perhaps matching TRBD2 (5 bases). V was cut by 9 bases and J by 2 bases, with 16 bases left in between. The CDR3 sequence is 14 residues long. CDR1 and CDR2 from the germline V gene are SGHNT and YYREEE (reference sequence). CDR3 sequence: CATLTRGVTDTQYF. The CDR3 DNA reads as TGTGCCACCCTCACTCGGGGTGTCACAGATACGCAGTATTTT.

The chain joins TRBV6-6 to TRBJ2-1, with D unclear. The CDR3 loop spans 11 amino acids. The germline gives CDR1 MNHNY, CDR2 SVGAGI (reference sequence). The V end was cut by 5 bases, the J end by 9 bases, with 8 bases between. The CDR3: CASSELFEQFF. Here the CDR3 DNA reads TGTGCCAGCAGTGAACTTTTTGAGCAGTTCTTC.

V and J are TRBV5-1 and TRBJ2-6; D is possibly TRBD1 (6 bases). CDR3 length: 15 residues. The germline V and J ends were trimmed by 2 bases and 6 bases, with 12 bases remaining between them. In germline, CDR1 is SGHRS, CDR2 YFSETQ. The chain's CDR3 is CASSFSGAQANVLTF. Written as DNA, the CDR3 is TGCGCCAGCAGCTTTTCAGGGGCCCAGGCCAACGTCCTGACTTTC.

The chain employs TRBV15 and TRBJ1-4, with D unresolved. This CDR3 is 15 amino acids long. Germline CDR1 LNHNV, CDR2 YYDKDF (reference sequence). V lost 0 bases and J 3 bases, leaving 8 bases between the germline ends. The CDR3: CATSRDARANEKLFF. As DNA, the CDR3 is TGTGCCACCAGCAGAGATGCGCGGGCTAATGAAAAACTGTTTTTT.

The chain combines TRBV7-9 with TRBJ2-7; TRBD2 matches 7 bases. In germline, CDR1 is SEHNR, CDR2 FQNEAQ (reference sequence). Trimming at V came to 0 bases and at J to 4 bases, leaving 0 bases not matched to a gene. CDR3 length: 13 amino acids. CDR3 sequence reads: CASSLAGGYEQYF. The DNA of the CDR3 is TGTGCCAGCAGCTTAGCGGGAGGGTACGAGCAGTACTTC. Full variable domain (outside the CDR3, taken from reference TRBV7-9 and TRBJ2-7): DTGVSQNPRHKITKRGQNVTFRCDPISEHNRLYWYRQTLGQGPEFLTYFQNEAQLEKSRLLSDRFSAERPKGSFSTLEIQRTEQGDSAMYLCASSLAGGYEQYFGPGTRLTVT.

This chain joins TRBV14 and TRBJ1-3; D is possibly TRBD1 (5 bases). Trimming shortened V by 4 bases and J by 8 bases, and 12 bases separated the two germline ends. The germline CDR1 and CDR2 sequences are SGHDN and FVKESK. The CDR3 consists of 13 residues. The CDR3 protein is CASSLMGGYTIYF. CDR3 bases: TGTGCCAGCAGCCTAATGGGGGGGTACACCATATATTTT.

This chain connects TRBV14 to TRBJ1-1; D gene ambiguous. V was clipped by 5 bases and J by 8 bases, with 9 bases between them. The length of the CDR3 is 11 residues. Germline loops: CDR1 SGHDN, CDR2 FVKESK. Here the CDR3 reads CASSSFGEAFF. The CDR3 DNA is TGTGCCAGCAGCTCGTTCGGGGAAGCTTTCTTT. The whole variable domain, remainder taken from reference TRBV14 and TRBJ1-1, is EAGVTQFPSHSVIEKGQTVTLRCDPISGHDNLYWYRRVMGKEIKFLLHFVKESKQDESGMPNNRFLAERTGGTYSTLKVQPAELEDSGVYFCASSSFGEAFFGQGTRLTVV.

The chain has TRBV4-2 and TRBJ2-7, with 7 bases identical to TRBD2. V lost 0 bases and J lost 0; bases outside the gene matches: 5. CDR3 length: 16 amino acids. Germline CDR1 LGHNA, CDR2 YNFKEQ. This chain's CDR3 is CASSQDGGVSSYEQYF. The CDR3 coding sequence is TGTGCCAGCAGCCAAGATGGGGGGGTGAGCTCCTACGAGCAGTACTTC.

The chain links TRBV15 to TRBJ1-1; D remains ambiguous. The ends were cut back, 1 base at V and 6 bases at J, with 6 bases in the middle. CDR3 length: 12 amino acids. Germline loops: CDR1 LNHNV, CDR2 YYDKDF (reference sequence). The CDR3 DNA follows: TGTGCCACCAGCAGAGGACAAGCTGAAGCTTTCTTT. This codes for CATSRGQAEAFF.